Shown below are 15 T cell receptor beta chains from a single sample sequenced in a study of CD4+ T cells in melanoma. Profiled with immunoSEQ multiplex PCR; TCRdb holds only in-frame clones, not every one. The sample lists 13,000 to 15,000 clones, approximately 70% occurring once. Specimen: cells from a culture (not recorded whether cultured in vitro). The receptor set was obtained from a human donor with melanoma.

The CDR3 sequence is CAWSWGALARAFF. In DNA form, the CDR3 reads TGTGCCTGGAGTTGGGGGGCTTTGGCGAGGGCTTTCTTT. The chain employs TRBV30 and TRBJ1-1; D is possibly TRBD1 (6 bases). This CDR3 spans 13 amino acids. The germline gives CDR1 GTSNPN, CDR2 SVGIG (reference sequence). Trimming removed 2 bases from V and 11 bases from J, with 18 bases in between.

The chain is built from TRBV7-9 and TRBJ1-2; no firm D call. The CDR3 consists of 15 residues. The V gene lost 5 bases and the J gene lost 7 bases, with 20 bases spanning the gap. Germline CDR1 and CDR2: SEHNR and FQNEAQ (reference sequence). The CDR3 spells CASSPSDISAGGYTF. CDR3 DNA: TGTGCCAGCAGCCCCTCCGACATCTCAGCAGGTGGCTACACCTTC.

The V and J genes are TRBV18 and TRBJ1-2, with D perhaps matching TRBD1 (6 bases). The germline V gene encodes CDR1 KGHSH and CDR2 LQKENI. The CDR3 is made up of 14 amino acids. V was pared by 2 bases and J by 6 bases, with 13 bases between. The CDR3 nucleotides read TGTGCCAGCTCACCAATCGGACAGCCAGATGGCTACACCTTC. It encodes CASSPIGQPDGYTF.

Concerning this clone: Compared with germline, one end of the junction differs, possibly owing to a read error. The chain links TRBV6-5 to TRBJ1-4, with a weak D call TRBD1 (5 bases). Germline CDR1 MNHEY, CDR2 SVGAGI. This CDR3 has 15 residues. CDR3 sequence: CASSYSRGTNGKLFF. The DNA for the CDR3 is TGTGCCAGCAGTTACTCCCGGGGCACTAATGGAAAACTGTTTTTT.

This clone was picked up a small number of times. This sample also contains other DNA sequences that code for the same CDR3. The J gene is TRBJ1-3, the V gene TRBV7-9; no reliable D call. The CDR3 consists of 15 residues. V was pared by 0 bases and J by 1 base, with 7 bases between. Per germline, CDR1 SEHNR and CDR2 FQNEAQ (reference sequence). The CDR3 nucleotides are TGTGCCAGCAGCTTAGCGCTCACTTCTGGAAACACCATATATTTT. The encoded protein is CASSLALTSGNTIYF.

The chain employs TRBV15 and TRBJ1-5, with no clear D. V shed 0 bases and J shed 4 bases, with 10 bases lying between them. CDR3 length: 15 residues. Germline V lookup: CDR1 LNHNV, CDR2 YYDKDF (reference sequence). CDR3 DNA: TGTGCCACCAGCAGAGATAGGTGGGAAAATCAGCCCCAGCATTTT. It is translated as CATSRDRWENQPQHF.

The rearrangement joins TRBV11-2 to TRBJ1-6; D is unresolved. V lost 5 bases and J 0 bases, leaving 5 bases between the germline ends. The germline V gene encodes CDR1 SGHAT and CDR2 FQNNGV. This CDR3 spans 14 amino acids. Written as DNA, the CDR3 is TGTGCCAGCAGCCGGAACTCCTATAATTCACCCCTCCACTTT. Protein: CASSRNSYNSPLHF. Filled out from reference TRBV11-2 and TRBJ1-6, the complete variable domain reads EAGVAQSPRYKIIEKRQSVAFWCNPISGHATLYWYQQILGQGPKLLIQFQNNGVVDDSQLPKDRFSAERLKGVDSTLKIQPAKLEDSAVYLCASSRNSYNSPLHFGNGTRLTVT.

This chain joins TRBV6-6 and TRBJ1-4; tentatively, D is TRBD1 (6 bases). The CDR3 contains 15 residues. CDR1 is MNHNY, CDR2 SVGAGI, per germline (reference sequence). V was pared by 6 bases and J by 5 bases, with 16 bases between. CDR3 in amino acids: CASRRTVRGNEKLFF. CDR3 in DNA: TGTGCCAGCAGAAGGACAGTACGGGGAAATGAAAAACTGTTTTTT.

This clone was seen a single time. The rearrangement links TRBV19 to TRBJ2-4; perhaps TRBD2 as D (6 bases). Germline V lookup: CDR1 LNHDA, CDR2 SQIVND (reference sequence). The CDR3 totals 17 residues. The V end lost 5 bases, the J end lost 3 bases, and 20 bases lay between the germline ends. The CDR3 coding sequence is TGTGCCAGTAGTCCCCAGGTCGGGGGTGTCGGCAAAAACATTCAGTACTTC. It is translated as CASSPQVGGVGKNIQYF.

The rearrangement joins TRBV2 to TRBJ2-7, with TRBD1 identical over 10 bases. J lost 6 bases, V lost 8 bases, and 10 bases had no gene match. The CDR3 is 14 residues long. CDR1 and CDR2 (germline): SNHLY, FYNNEI. The CDR3 protein is CASGKGQGSIEQYF. The CDR3 coding sequence is TGTGCCAGCGGAAAGGGACAGGGGTCTATCGAGCAGTACTTC.

The gene calls are TRBV11-2 and TRBJ2-7; a possible D gene is TRBD2 (5 bases). Germline assignment: CDR1 SGHAT and CDR2 FQNNGV. Trimming stripped 5 bases from V and 4 bases from J, with 15 bases between. The CDR3 sequence is 14 residues long. CDR3 nucleotide sequence: TGTGCCAGCAGCATGAACTGGGAGTCGTACGAGCAGTACTTC. Its protein product is CASSMNWESYEQYF.

The chain links TRBV6-5 to TRBJ1-1, with 7 nucleotides matching TRBD1. From germline, CDR1 is MNHEY and CDR2 SVGAGI. After removal of 3 bases from V and 6 bases from J, the junction contained 7 bases not matched to a gene. CDR3 length: 14 residues. DNA for the CDR3: TGTGCCAGCAGTTATTCAACAGGGGAGTCTGAAGCTTTCTTT. It is translated as CASSYSTGESEAFF.

The CDR3 nucleotides read TGTGCCTGGATGTTCTCAAGGGGAGATACGCAGTATTTT. Translated: CAWMFSRGDTQYF. The gene calls are TRBV30 and TRBJ2-3; tentative D call: TRBD1 (5 bases). The V gene's germline CDR1 is GTSNPN and CDR2 SVGIG (reference sequence). Trimming took off 4 bases at V and 5 bases at J, with 13 bases between the two ends. This CDR3 spans 13 amino acids.

The chain carries TRBV19 and TRBJ2-3, with D unclear. The CDR3 is 13 amino acids. The V gene's germline CDR1 is LNHDA and CDR2 SQIVND (reference sequence). V lost 5 bases and J 1 base, leaving 7 bases between the germline ends. CDR3 sequence reads: CASSPPGTDTQYF. The CDR3 region has the DNA TGTGCCAGTAGTCCCCCAGGCACAGATACGCAGTATTTT. Combining the CDR3 with reference TRBV19 and TRBJ2-3 gives the whole variable domain DGGITQSPKYLFRKEGQNVTLSCEQNLNHDAMYWYRQDPGQGLRLIYYSQIVNDFQKGDIAEGYSVSREKKESFPLTVTSAQKNPTAFYLCASSPPGTDTQYFGPGTRLTVL.

The rearrangement links TRBV4-2 to TRBJ2-1; D is ambiguous. The CDR3 sequence is 14 residues long. Trimming left V 4 bases short and J 0 bases short, with 7 bases between. Germline V gene lookup returns CDR1 LGHNA and CDR2 YNFKEQ. CDR3: CASSPDGSYNEQFF. CDR3 in DNA: TGTGCCAGCAGCCCCGACGGCTCCTACAATGAGCAGTTCTTC.